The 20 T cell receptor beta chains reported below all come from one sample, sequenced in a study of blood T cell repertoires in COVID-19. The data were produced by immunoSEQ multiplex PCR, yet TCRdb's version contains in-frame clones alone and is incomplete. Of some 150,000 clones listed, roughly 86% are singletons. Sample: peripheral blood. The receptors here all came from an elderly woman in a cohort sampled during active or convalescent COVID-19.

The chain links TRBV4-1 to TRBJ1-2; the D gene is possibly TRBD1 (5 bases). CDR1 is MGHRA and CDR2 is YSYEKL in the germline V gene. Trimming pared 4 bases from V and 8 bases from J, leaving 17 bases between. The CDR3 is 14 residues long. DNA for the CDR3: TGCGCCAGCAGCCTGCCGGGGGGGGTCTCCGGCTACACCTTC. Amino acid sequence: CASSLPGGVSGYTF.

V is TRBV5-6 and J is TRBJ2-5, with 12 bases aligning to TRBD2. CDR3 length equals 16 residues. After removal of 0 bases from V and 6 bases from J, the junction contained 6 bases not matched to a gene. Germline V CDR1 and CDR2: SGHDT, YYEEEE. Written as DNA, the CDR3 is TGTGCCAGCAGCTTGGAGACTAGCGGGAGAGGGCAGACCCAGTACTTC. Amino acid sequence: CASSLETSGRGQTQYF.

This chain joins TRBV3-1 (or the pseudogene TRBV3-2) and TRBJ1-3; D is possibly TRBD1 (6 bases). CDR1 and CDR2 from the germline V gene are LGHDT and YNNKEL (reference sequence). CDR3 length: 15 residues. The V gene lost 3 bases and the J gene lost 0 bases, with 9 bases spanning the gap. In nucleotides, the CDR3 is TGTGCCAGCAGCCAGGACAGTTACTCTGGAAACACCATATATTTT. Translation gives CASSQDSYSGNTIYF.

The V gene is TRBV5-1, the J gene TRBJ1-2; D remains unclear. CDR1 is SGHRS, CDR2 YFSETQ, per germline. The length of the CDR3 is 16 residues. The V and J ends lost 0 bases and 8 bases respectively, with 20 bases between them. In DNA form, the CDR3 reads TGCGCCAGCAGCTTGGGGGAGGTCAGCAGATCTTCGGGCTACACCTTC. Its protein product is CASSLGEVSRSSGYTF.

CDR3 sequence: CASSLGDRDEQYF. The CDR3 bases are TGCGCCAGCAGCCTAGGGGACAGGGACGAGCAGTACTTC. J is TRBJ2-7 and V is TRBV5-1, with 9 bases that match TRBD1. The CDR3 has 13 residues. Losses at the gene ends were 4 bases for V and 5 bases for J; bases not matched to a gene: 4. CDR1 is SGHRS and CDR2 is YFSETQ in the germline V gene.

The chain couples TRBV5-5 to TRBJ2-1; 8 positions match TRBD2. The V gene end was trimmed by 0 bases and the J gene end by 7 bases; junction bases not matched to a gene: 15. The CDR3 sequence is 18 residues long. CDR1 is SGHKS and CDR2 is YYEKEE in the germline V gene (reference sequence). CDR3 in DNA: TGTGCCAGCAGCTTGGCCAGGTTGCGGGAGGCCCTTGGAAATGAGCAGTTCTTC. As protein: CASSLARLREALGNEQFF.

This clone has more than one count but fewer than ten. CDR3 DNA: TGCGCCAGCAGCTCCTGGGGGCTTGAAGCTTTCTTT. Translating it yields CASSSWGLEAFF. The chain uses TRBV5-1 and TRBJ1-1; TRBD1 is a possible D gene (6 bases). Germline assignment: CDR1 SGHRS and CDR2 YFSETQ. This CDR3 region has 12 residues. The V end was cut by 3 bases, the J end by 7 bases, with 10 bases between.

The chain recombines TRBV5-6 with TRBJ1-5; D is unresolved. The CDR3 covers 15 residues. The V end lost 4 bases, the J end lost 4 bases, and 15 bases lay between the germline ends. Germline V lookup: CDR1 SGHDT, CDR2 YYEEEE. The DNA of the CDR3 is TGTGCCAGCAGCCTTTGGGAGCGCGTGAATCAGCCCCAGCATTTT. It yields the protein CASSLWERVNQPQHF.

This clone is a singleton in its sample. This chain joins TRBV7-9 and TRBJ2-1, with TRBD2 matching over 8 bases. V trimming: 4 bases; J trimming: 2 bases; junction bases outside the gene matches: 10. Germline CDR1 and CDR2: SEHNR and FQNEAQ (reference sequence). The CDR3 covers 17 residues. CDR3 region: CASSWVKRGQTYNEQFF. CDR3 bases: TGTGCCAGCAGCTGGGTAAAGCGGGGGCAAACCTACAATGAGCAGTTCTTC.

CDR3 sequence (DNA): TGCGCCAGCAGTGAACAGGGAGAACCCTTGATGAACACTGAAGCTTTCTTT. Residues: CASSEQGEPLMNTEAFF. The rearrangement joins TRBV10-1 to TRBJ1-1; tentative D call: TRBD1 (6 bases). The CDR3 runs 17 residues. CDR1 and CDR2 from the germline V gene are WNHNN and SYGVQD (reference sequence). Deletions cut 3 bases from V and 0 bases from J, with 17 bases between.

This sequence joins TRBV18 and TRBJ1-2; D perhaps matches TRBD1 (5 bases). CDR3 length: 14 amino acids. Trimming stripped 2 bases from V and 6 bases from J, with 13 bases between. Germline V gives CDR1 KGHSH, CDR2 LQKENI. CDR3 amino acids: CASSPAGLGDGYTF. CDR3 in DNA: TGTGCCAGCTCACCAGCGGGACTCGGGGATGGCTACACCTTC. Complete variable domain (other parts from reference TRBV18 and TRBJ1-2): NAGVMQNPRHLVRRRGQEARLRCSPMKGHSHVYWYRQLPEEGLKFMVYLQKENIIDESGMPKERFSAEFPKEGPSILRIQQVVRGDSAAYFCASSPAGLGDGYTFGSGTRLTVV.

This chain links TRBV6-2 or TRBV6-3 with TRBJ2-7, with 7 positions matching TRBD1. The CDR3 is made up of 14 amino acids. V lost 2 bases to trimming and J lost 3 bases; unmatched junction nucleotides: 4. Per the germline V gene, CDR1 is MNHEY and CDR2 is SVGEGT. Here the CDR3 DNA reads TGTGCCAGCAGTTACGCTCAGGGGGTCTACGAGCAGTACTTC. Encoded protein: CASSYAQGVYEQYF.

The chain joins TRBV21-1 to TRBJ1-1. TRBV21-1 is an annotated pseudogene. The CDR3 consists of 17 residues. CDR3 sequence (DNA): TGTGCCAGCAGCAAAGCCCCCCGTCGCGGTAATAAGACTGAAGCTTTCTTT. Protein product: CASSKAPRRGNKTEAFF.

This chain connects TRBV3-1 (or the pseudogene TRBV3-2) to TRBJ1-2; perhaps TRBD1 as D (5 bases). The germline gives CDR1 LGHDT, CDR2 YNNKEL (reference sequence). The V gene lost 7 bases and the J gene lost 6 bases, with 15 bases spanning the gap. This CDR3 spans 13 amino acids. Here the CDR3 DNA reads TGTGCCAGCACCTCCACAGGTTTCGATGGCTACACCTTC. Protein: CASTSTGFDGYTF.

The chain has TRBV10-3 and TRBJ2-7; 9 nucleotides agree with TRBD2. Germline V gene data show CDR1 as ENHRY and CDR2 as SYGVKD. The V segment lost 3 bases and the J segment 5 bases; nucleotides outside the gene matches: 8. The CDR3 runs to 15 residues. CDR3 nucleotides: TGTGCCATCAGTGACGCCCTAGCGGGAACCCACGAGCAGTACGTC. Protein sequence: CAISDALAGTHEQYV.

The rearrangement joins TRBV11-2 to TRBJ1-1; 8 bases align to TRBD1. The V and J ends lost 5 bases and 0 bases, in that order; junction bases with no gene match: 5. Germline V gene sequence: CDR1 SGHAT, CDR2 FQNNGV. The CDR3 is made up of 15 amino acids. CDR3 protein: CASSRDRPLNTEAFF. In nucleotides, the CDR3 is TGTGCCAGCAGCCGGGACAGGCCCTTGAACACTGAAGCTTTCTTT.

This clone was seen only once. The CDR3 coding sequence is TGTGCCAGCAGTTTCGACAGGGATGAGCCCCAGCATTTT. Translation gives CASSFDRDEPQHF. The gene calls are TRBV27 and TRBJ1-5; 7 bases are a match to TRBD1. The germline V gene has CDR1 MNHEY and CDR2 SMNVEV (reference sequence). The CDR3 loop spans 13 amino acids. The J segment lost 8 bases and the V segment lost 3 bases, leaving 4 bases of the junction unmatched.

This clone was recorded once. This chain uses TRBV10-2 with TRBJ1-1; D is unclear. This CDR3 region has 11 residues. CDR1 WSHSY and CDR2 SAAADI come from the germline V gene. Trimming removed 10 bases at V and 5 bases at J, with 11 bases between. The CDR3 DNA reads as TGCGCCACCACCCAGAGGACTGAAGCTTTCTTT. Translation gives CATTQRTEAFF.

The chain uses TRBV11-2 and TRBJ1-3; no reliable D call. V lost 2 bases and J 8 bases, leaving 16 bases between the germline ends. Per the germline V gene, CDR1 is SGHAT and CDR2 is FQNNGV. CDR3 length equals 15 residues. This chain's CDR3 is CASSLSPGFVDTIYF. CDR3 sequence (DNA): TGTGCCAGCAGCTTAAGTCCCGGTTTTGTTGACACCATATATTTT.

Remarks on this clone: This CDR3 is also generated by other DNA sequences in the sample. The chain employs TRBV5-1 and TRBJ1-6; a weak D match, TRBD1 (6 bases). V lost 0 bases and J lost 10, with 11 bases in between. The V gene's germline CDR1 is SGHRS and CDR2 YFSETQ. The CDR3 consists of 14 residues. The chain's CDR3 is CASSLDREGSPLHF. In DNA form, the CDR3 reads TGCGCCAGCAGCTTGGACAGGGAGGGCTCACCCCTCCACTTT.